The 4 T cell receptor beta chains below come from one sample, sequenced in a study of shared T cell receptors in the human thymus. Sequenced by immunoSEQ multiplex PCR; TCRdb stores in-frame clones only, minus some. The sample records 65,000 to 70,000 clones, over 90% being singletons. The sample consisted of thymocytes. Source of these receptors: a human donor.

V gene TRBV4-1 combines with J gene TRBJ1-1; 10 bases agree with TRBD1. The CDR3 contains 16 residues. The germline CDR1 and CDR2 sequences are MGHRA and YSYEKL. Trimming took 4 bases from V and 5 from J; bases not matched to a gene: 10. DNA for the CDR3: TGCGCCAGCAGCCGTCTCAGACGACAGGGGGCGACTGAAGCTTTCTTT. This translates into CASSRLRRQGATEAFF.

This clone was seen only once. The V call is TRBV7-2, the J call TRBJ2-2, with D maybe TRBD1 (6 bases). Germline assignment: CDR1 SGHTA and CDR2 FQGNSA. The CDR3 is 15 amino acids. V was trimmed by 5 bases and J by 7 bases, leaving 17 bases between them. CDR3 sequence (DNA): TGTGCCAGCAGCACCCCAGGGGAGAGGGTCGGGGAGCTGTTTTTT. This sequence encodes CASSTPGERVGELFF.

The rearrangement uses TRBV10-3 and TRBJ1-6; no clear D. There are 15 residues in the CDR3. The V end was cut by 8 bases, the J end by 7 bases, with 18 bases between. Germline V lookup: CDR1 ENHRY, CDR2 SYGVKD. The CDR3 region has the DNA TGTGCCATCCACGCGGACCTCTTCGGAAATTCACCCCTCCACTTT. Protein product: CAIHADLFGNSPLHF.

The chain uses TRBV7-9 and TRBJ1-4; TRBD1 is a possible D gene (5 bases). V dropped 4 bases and J dropped 8 bases, with 14 bases sitting between them. Germline CDR1 is SEHNR and CDR2 is FQNEAQ (reference sequence). The CDR3 has 14 amino acids. The CDR3 nucleotides read TGTGCCAGCAGCTCCCCAGGGCAGGGAGAAAAACTGTTTTTT. Residues: CASSSPGQGEKLFF.